In this sample, the clone carrying this TCR beta chain turned up many times. Its antigen is undetermined. At one end, the junction sequence differs from germline, possibly due to a read error. Via MiXCR, TCRdb re-called the 5' RACE reads, giving one row per CDR3 protein. The sample shows roughly 350,000 distinct CDR3 sequences, around 27% of them seen only once. The sample originates from a study of T-cell memory formation after mild COVID-19. Findings and limits, study-wide: The study found balanced CD4/CD8 in clones contracting day 15 to 85 and a CD4+ lean in later expanders.

This CDR3 comprises 14 residues. Looked up from germline, CDR1 is SGHRS and CDR2 is YFSETQ. Sequenced material: PBMCs or a T cell subset sorted from them (not recorded which). The rearrangement links TRBV5-1 to TRBJ2-1; D is uncertain. This clonotype was sampled from an adult woman who had mild COVID-19 (a few samples of this study predate the infection). Cell type and time point are not known. For the CDR3, the DNA is TGTGCCAGCAGCTTAGGCCAGACCTACAATGAGCAGTTCTTC. It is translated as CASSLGQTYNEQFF. The whole variable domain, remainder taken from reference TRBV5-1 and TRBJ2-1, is KAGVTQTPRYLIKTRGQQVTLSCSPISGHRSVSWYQQTPGQGLQFLFEYFSETQRNKGNFPGRFSGRQFSNSRSEMNVSTLELGDSALYLCASSLGQTYNEQFFGPGTRLTVL.